This is a list of T cell receptor beta chains from one sample in a study of regulatory T cells in long-lasting Graves disease. TCRdb independently ran MiXCR on the multiplex PCR reads; one entry per CDR3 protein. The sample holds roughly 420,000 distinct CDR3 sequences, about 14% seen once. This same sample was also taken into another study, of T cells in Graves' hyperthyroidism and ophthalmopathy.

This specimen consisted of peripheral blood mononuclear cells (PBMCs), obtained at new diagnosis, from a patient treated with antithyroid drugs. The receptors were sampled from a woman between 45 and 65 years old with Graves disease. The CDR3 runs from the conserved cysteine through the conserved F or W. The D gene is left open where the match is weak. Size is omitted from some rows. Given values are once, few, many or a class for expanded clones.

D,J,size,V,CDR3,DNA
NA,TRBJ2-7,few,TRBV27,CASREDLSYEQYF,TGTGCCAGCAGGGAGGACCTCTCCTACGAGCAGTACTTC
NA,TRBJ2-5,few,TRBV5-1,CASSLEGPHLGETQYF,TGCGCCAGCAGCTTGGAAGGGCCCCACCTAGGGGAGACCCAGTACTTC
TRBD1,TRBJ2-2,many,TRBV7-9,CASSLGQGALAGELFF,TGTGCCAGCAGCTTAGGACAGGGGGCGCTGGCCGGGGAGCTGTTTTTT
TRBD1,TRBJ1-5,many,TRBV12-3/TRBV12-4,CASSLGDRGADQPQHF,TGTGCCAGCAGTCTGGGGGACAGGGGCGCGGATCAGCCCCAGCATTTT
NA,TRBJ2-7,NA,TRBV6-2/TRBV6-3,CASSGELSTYEQYF,TGTGCCAGCAGCGGAGAATTAAGCACCTACGAGCAGTACTTC
NA,TRBJ1-6,few,TRBV30,CAWSGDRTSSSYNSPLHF,TGTGCCTGGAGTGGAGACAGGACCTCGAGCTCCTATAATTCACCCCTCCACTTT
NA,TRBJ2-3,many,TRBV12-3/TRBV12-4,CASSSSGTQYF,TGTGCCAGCAGTTCCTCGGGTACGCAGTATTTT
NA,TRBJ1-1,many,TRBV7-9,CASSEGDWTAMNTEAFF,TGTGCCAGCAGCGAGGGAGACTGGACAGCAATGAACACTGAAGCTTTCTTT
NA,TRBJ2-7,few,TRBV4-1,CASSSRWRRSTYEQYF,TGCGCCAGCAGCTCTCGCTGGAGGAGGTCTACCTACGAGCAGTACTTC
NA,TRBJ2-7,many,TRBV7-8,CASSLALGAQYF,TGTGCCAGCAGCTTAGCTCTGGGGGCGCAGTACTTC
NA,TRBJ2-3,many,TRBV7-6,CASSLAGSPRGDTQYF,TGTGCCAGCAGCTTAGCGGGCTCCCCCCGAGGAGATACGCAGTATTTT
NA,TRBJ2-1,NA,TRBV19,CASSIRQGSYNEQFF,TGTGCCAGTAGTATCAGGCAGGGATCCTACAATGAGCAGTTCTTC
NA,TRBJ2-5,NA,TRBV25-1,CASSRAGAETQYF,TGTGCCAGCAGTCGGGCAGGGGCAGAGACCCAGTACTTC
NA,TRBJ1-4,many,TRBV30,CAWSSGGENEKLFF,TGTGCCTGGAGCTCCGGGGGGGAAAATGAAAAACTGTTTTTT
NA,TRBJ1-1,many,TRBV28,CASSPRTAQGTEAFF,TGTGCCAGCAGTCCGCGGACAGCCCAGGGCACTGAAGCTTTCTTT
NA,TRBJ1-5,NA,TRBV2,CASSEGETYSNQPRHF,TGTGCCAGCAGTGAAGGGGAGACTTATAGCAATCAGCCCCGGCATTTT
TRBD2,TRBJ2-7,NA,TRBV3-1,CASSQGRTLANYEQYF,TGTGCCAGCAGCCAAGGGCGTACACTAGCGAACTACGAGCAGTACTTC
NA,TRBJ2-1,NA,TRBV19,CASQSTSEQFF,TGTGCCTCACAAAGTACAAGTGAGCAGTTCTTC
NA,TRBJ1-5,many,TRBV7-8,CASSLFIEAQPQHF,TGTGCCAGCAGCTTATTCATTGAGGCCCAGCCCCAGCATTTT
NA,TRBJ2-2,NA,TRBV10-2,CASRQGLRGFTGELFF,TGCGCCAGCAGGCAGGGACTCCGGGGATTCACCGGGGAGCTGTTTTTT
NA,TRBJ2-1,many,TRBV28,CASSYPSAFNEQFF,TGTGCCAGCAGTTACCCCTCTGCGTTCAATGAGCAGTTCTTC
NA,TRBJ2-3,many,TRBV30,CAWSVRPPEDTQYF,TGTGCCTGGAGTGTAAGGCCCCCAGAAGATACGCAGTATTTT
NA,TRBJ2-3,NA,TRBV7-9,CASSLGGEYTQYF,TGTGCCAGCAGCTTGGGTGGGGAGTATACGCAGTATTTT
NA,TRBJ1-2,NA,TRBV30,CAWMRVYGYTF,TGTGCCTGGATGCGAGTCTATGGCTACACCTTC
NA,TRBJ2-5,NA,TRBV18,CASSPMTGSPQEGQYF,TGTGCCAGCTCACCCATGACCGGGTCGCCCCAAGAGGGCCAGTACTTC
NA,TRBJ1-4,NA,TRBV24-1,CATSDGVATNEKLFF,TGTGCCACCAGTGATGGGGTTGCAACTAATGAAAAACTGTTTTTT
TRBD1,TRBJ1-5,NA,TRBV6-2/TRBV6-3,CASSPQGASSQPQHF,TGTGCCAGCAGTCCACAGGGGGCTAGCAGTCAGCCCCAGCATTTT
NA,TRBJ2-2,NA,TRBV20-1,CSAPGAITGELFF,TGCAGTGCTCCCGGGGCGATCACCGGGGAGCTGTTTTTT
TRBD2,TRBJ2-3,NA,TRBV7-9,CASSTSTSGRAGFGYTQYF,TGTGCCAGCAGCACAAGTACTAGCGGGAGGGCCGGGTTCGGTTATACGCAGTATTTT
TRBD1,TRBJ2-7,many,TRBV10-2,CASSAGQGGTYEQYF,TGCGCCAGCAGTGCGGGACAGGGAGGGACCTACGAGCAGTACTTC
TRBD1,TRBJ1-5,few,TRBV19,CASSADREQPQHF,TGTGCCAGTAGCGCCGACAGGGAACAGCCCCAGCATTTT
NA,TRBJ2-5,many,TRBV29-1,CSVEDGLAGRETQYF,TGCAGCGTTGAAGATGGCCTAGCTGGCCGAGAGACCCAGTACTTC
NA,TRBJ1-2,few,TRBV29-1,CSVEGDGDGYTF,TGCAGCGTTGAAGGCGATGGGGATGGCTACACCTTC
NA,TRBJ2-5,NA,TRBV30,CAWSVRVQETQYF,TGTGCCTGGAGTGTGAGGGTGCAAGAGACCCAGTACTTC
TRBD1,TRBJ2-5,many,TRBV7-2,CASHRQGTQETQYF,TGTGCCAGCCACCGACAGGGTACCCAAGAGACCCAGTACTTC
TRBD2,TRBJ2-7,NA,TRBV18,CASSRETSGDEQYF,TGTGCCAGCTCACGAGAGACTAGCGGGGACGAGCAGTACTTC
NA,TRBJ1-5,many,TRBV6-2/TRBV6-3,CASSYSINSNQPQHF,TGTGCCAGCAGTTACTCGATAAATAGCAATCAGCCCCAGCATTTT
NA,TRBJ2-3,many,TRBV5-1,CASSLAGSPTDTQYF,TGTGCCAGCAGCTTGGCCGGGAGCCCCACAGATACGCAGTATTTT
TRBD2,TRBJ2-1,few,TRBV5-4,CASSTKRENSYNEQFF,TGTGCCAGCAGCACCAAGCGGGAGAACAGCTACAATGAGCAGTTCTTC